Listed here are 31 T cell receptor beta chains from one sample, sequenced in a study of T cells in Graves' hyperthyroidism and ophthalmopathy. RNA transcripts provided the source from which TCR beta CDR3 regions were amplified. The primer set for the first-round RT-PCR of the TCR CDR3 was HTBI. One entry per CDR3 protein, called by TCRdb with MiXCR from the multiplex PCR reads. The sample includes roughly 250,000 distinct CDR3 sequences, more than 14% of them seen just once. The sample taken for sequencing was blood. These receptors were collected from a woman aged 40 to 50 with Graves' hyperthyroidism that later progressed to Graves' ophthalmopathy.

This clonotype was seen many times. The V and J genes are TRBV30 and TRBJ2-5, with D possibly being TRBD1 (6 bases). The germline V gene has CDR1 GTSNPN and CDR2 SVGIG (reference sequence). Trimming removed 2 bases from V and 5 bases from J, with 18 bases in between. The CDR3 runs 15 residues. The CDR3 here is CAWSSLQGRGETQYF. CDR3 sequence (DNA): TGTGCCTGGAGTTCCTTACAGGGCCGAGGTGAGACCCAGTACTTC.

The V gene is TRBV27, the J gene TRBJ2-1, with no clear D. Between the trimmed V and J ends, which lost 7 bases and 0 bases, there was a span of 13 bases. This CDR3 contains 15 residues. Germline assignment: CDR1 MNHEY and CDR2 SMNVEV (reference sequence). The CDR3 loop reads CASTTQRHSYNEQFF. In DNA form, the CDR3 reads TGTGCCAGCACAACACAGCGACACTCCTACAATGAGCAGTTCTTC.

This clonotype was seen repeatedly, ten times or more. The chain joins TRBV12-3 or TRBV12-4 to TRBJ1-2; TRBD1 aligns across 7 bases. The CDR3 is 17 amino acids. The V and J ends lost 3 bases and 4 bases, in that order; junction bases with no gene match: 14. This CDR3 reads CASSFPPRSGQFYGYTF. CDR3 in DNA: TGTGCCAGCAGTTTCCCCCCACGGTCGGGACAGTTCTATGGCTACACCTTC.

This clonotype has at least ten counts. The rearrangement uses TRBV7-8 and TRBJ2-7; 7 bases map to TRBD2. The CDR3 consists of 15 residues. CDR1 and CDR2 (germline): SGHVS, FQNEAQ. J lost 3 bases, V lost 1 base, and 6 bases had no gene match. The DNA of the CDR3 is TGTGCCAGCAGCTTAGGGCTAGCGGTGGGCTACGAGCAGTACTTC. Translating it yields CASSLGLAVGYEQYF.

This clonotype was seen a handful of times. The chain combines TRBV7-9 with TRBJ2-1; TRBD2 agrees at 7 bases. The CDR3 consists of 15 residues. V trimming: 2 bases; J trimming: 4 bases; junction bases outside the gene matches: 5. The germline gives CDR1 SEHNR, CDR2 FQNEAQ (reference sequence). CDR3 sequence reads: CASSLKRDGYNEQFF. The CDR3 bases are TGTGCCAGCAGCTTAAAGCGGGACGGTTACAATGAGCAGTTCTTC.

This clonotype has a count of ten or more. The CDR3, as DNA: TGTGCCACCAGCAACCGGGACAGGGGGACCAATGAGCAGTTCTTC. Translation gives CATSNRDRGTNEQFF. The rearrangement links TRBV15 to TRBJ2-1; 11 nucleotides agree with TRBD1. Trimming took 4 bases from V and 6 from J; bases not matched to a gene: 5. The CDR3 is 15 residues long. Germline V CDR1 and CDR2: LNHNV, YYDKDF (reference sequence).

This rearrangement joins TRBV6-2 or TRBV6-3 to TRBJ2-3; TRBD1 might be the D (5 bases). CDR3 length equals 14 residues. Germline assignment: CDR1 MNHEY and CDR2 SVGEGT. The V and J ends lost 4 bases and 2 bases respectively, with 10 bases between them. The CDR3 here is CASSSGWDTDTQYF. In DNA, the CDR3 is TGTGCCAGCAGTTCAGGGTGGGACACAGATACGCAGTATTTT.

This clonotype was seen many times. The rearrangement uses TRBV7-8 and TRBJ2-5; D may be TRBD2 (6 bases). This CDR3 region has 15 residues. The V end lost 5 bases, the J end lost 1 base, and 14 bases lay between the germline ends. Germline V gene data show CDR1 as SGHVS and CDR2 as FQNEAQ. In DNA form, the CDR3 reads TGTGCCAGCAGCCGCCTCCTAGCGCTCCAAGAGACCCAGTACTTC. Translating gives CASSRLLALQETQYF. The whole variable domain, filled in from reference TRBV7-8 and TRBJ2-5, reads GAGVSQSPRYKVAKRGQDVALRCDPISGHVSLFWYQQALGQGPEFLTYFQNEAQLDKSGLPSDRFFAERPEGSVSTLKIQRTQQEDSAVYLCASSRLLALQETQYFGPGTRLLVL.

The V and J genes are TRBV15 and TRBJ1-2, with D uncertain. Trimming removed 0 bases from V and 2 bases from J, with 19 bases in between. Germline CDR1 is LNHNV and CDR2 is YYDKDF (reference sequence). This CDR3 has 18 amino acids. The DNA of the CDR3 is TGTGCCACCAGCAGAGATCGATCCGGGGTCTTGATGAACTATGGCTACACCTTC. It is translated as CATSRDRSGVLMNYGYTF.

This clonotype came up many times. The V and J genes are TRBV5-1 and TRBJ2-7, with a weak D call TRBD1 (5 bases). Germline CDR1 reads SGHRS; CDR2 reads YFSETQ. The CDR3 is made up of 13 amino acids. V was clipped by 1 base and J by 3 bases, with 8 bases between them. CDR3: CASSLTGFYEQYF. The CDR3, as DNA: TGCGCCAGCAGCTTGACAGGCTTCTACGAGCAGTACTTC.

This clonotype was found a few times. The V call is TRBV7-9, the J call TRBJ2-1; 7 bases map to TRBD2. The CDR3 totals 15 residues. V lost 4 bases to trimming and J lost 8 bases; unmatched junction nucleotides: 11. In germline, CDR1 is SEHNR, CDR2 FQNEAQ (reference sequence). The CDR3 nucleotides read TGTGCCAGCAGCTCCCGGGACGGGGGGATCTATGAGCAGTTCTTC. Its translation is CASSSRDGGIYEQFF.

This clonotype occurred many times. The chain uses TRBV6-1 and TRBJ2-7; 9 bases align to TRBD2. CDR1 is MNHNS and CDR2 is SASEGT in the germline V gene. After removal of 5 bases from V and 0 bases from J, the junction contained 5 bases not matched to a gene. CDR3 size: 15 residues. This chain's CDR3 is CASSTSGSGSYEQYF. CDR3 DNA: TGTGCCAGCAGTACTAGCGGGTCCGGCTCCTACGAGCAGTACTTC.

This clonotype has just a few counts. This chain links TRBV20-1 with TRBJ2-3; D gene ambiguous. This CDR3 spans 10 amino acids. V was cut by 7 bases and J by 3 bases, with 5 bases left in between. Germline assignment: CDR1 DFQATT and CDR2 SNEGSKA (reference sequence). In DNA form, the CDR3 reads TGCAGTGGTAGTACAGATACGCAGTATTTT. It yields the protein CSGSTDTQYF.

The chain combines TRBV5-1 with TRBJ2-3; D ambiguous. Germline CDR1 reads SGHRS; CDR2 reads YFSETQ. The CDR3 contains 15 residues. V lost 0 bases to trimming and J lost 4 bases, with 12 bases between them. This CDR3 is CASSLVANWADTQYF. DNA for the CDR3: TGCGCCAGCAGCTTGGTTGCAAATTGGGCAGATACGCAGTATTTT. The entire variable domain, with the rest obtained from reference TRBV5-1 and TRBJ2-3, is as follows: KAGVTQTPRYLIKTRGQQVTLSCSPISGHRSVSWYQQTPGQGLQFLFEYFSETQRNKGNFPGRFSGRQFSNSRSEMNVSTLELGDSALYLCASSLVANWADTQYFGPGTRLTVL.

In its sample, this clonotype was seen many times. The chain links TRBV12-3 or TRBV12-4 to TRBJ2-3; 8 nucleotides match TRBD1. This CDR3 is built from 16 residues. The J segment lost 2 bases and the V segment lost 6 bases, leaving 10 bases of the junction unmatched. In DNA, the CDR3 is TGTGCCAGCAGCCGCGAGACAGGGGAAAACACAGATACGCAGTATTTT. It codes for CASSRETGENTDTQYF.

This clonotype was seen ten or more times. The chain recombines TRBV5-1 with TRBJ2-6; possible D gene TRBD1, 5 bases. The ends were cut back, 2 bases at V and 7 bases at J, with 16 bases in the middle. CDR3 length equals 16 residues. Germline CDR1 SGHRS, CDR2 YFSETQ. This CDR3 is CASSFSVGAQANVLTF. CDR3 sequence (DNA): TGCGCCAGCAGCTTCTCCGTTGGGGCGCAAGCCAACGTCCTGACTTTC.

There are a few counts of this clonotype. V gene TRBV5-1 combines with J gene TRBJ2-6; the D is unclear. With 6 bases removed from V and 1 base from J, the gap between germline ends came to 8 bases. The CDR3 length is 14 residues. Germline values: CDR1 SGHRS, CDR2 YFSETQ. The CDR3 sequence is CASTLLSGANVLTF. CDR3 in DNA: TGCGCCAGCACCCTACTTTCTGGGGCCAACGTCCTGACTTTC.

This clonotype was recorded a few times. The rearrangement joins TRBV13 to TRBJ1-4; a weak D match, TRBD1 (6 bases). CDR3 length equals 18 residues. V was cut by 4 bases and J by 8 bases, with 26 bases left in between. Germline loops: CDR1 PRHDT, CDR2 FYEKMQ (reference sequence). The DNA for the CDR3 is TGTGCCAGCAGCTCCAAGGGGGGTGGACCCCGCGTCAAGGAAAAACTGTTTTTT. Protein product: CASSSKGGGPRVKEKLFF.

This clonotype was observed many times. A junction end diverges from the germline sequence, so it may reflect a read error. The genes are TRBV7-7 and TRBJ1-5; 8 nucleotides align to TRBD1. This CDR3 comprises 18 residues. From germline, CDR1 is SSHAT and CDR2 FNYEAQ (reference sequence). CDR3 DNA sequence: TGTGCTAGCAGCTCCCCCGGACAGGGAGTGTCTAGCAATCAGCCCCAGCATTTT. It is translated as CASSSPGQGVSSNQPQHF.

This clonotype was counted ten times or more. This chain uses TRBV11-2 with TRBJ2-1, with unresolved D. Germline CDR1 SGHAT, CDR2 FQNNGV. V was clipped by 10 bases and J by 6 bases, with 16 bases between them. The CDR3 consists of 13 residues. The CDR3 nucleotides are TGTGCCACTCGGCGCCTGGGCGGCAATGAGCAGTTCTTC. Its translation is CATRRLGGNEQFF.

This clonotype was seen many times. The chain combines TRBV27 with TRBJ2-5, with D perhaps assigned TRBD1 or TRBD2 (6 bases each). Germline V CDR1 and CDR2: MNHEY, SMNVEV (reference sequence). There are 14 residues in the CDR3. The V end lost 1 base, the J end lost 5 bases, and 11 bases lay between the germline ends. The DNA of the CDR3 is TGTGCCAGCAGTTTATACAGGGCGGGGGAGACCCAGTACTTC. This codes for CASSLYRAGETQYF.

This clonotype was counted a few times. The chain links TRBV13 to TRBJ1-1; weak D call: TRBD1 (5 bases). CDR3 size: 14 residues. CDR1 and CDR2 (germline): PRHDT, FYEKMQ (reference sequence). Trimming cost V 5 bases and J 6 bases, with 16 bases left between them. CDR3 nucleotides: TGTGCCAGCAGCGTAGTTGGGGCTAGTTCTGAAGCTTTCTTT. This codes for CASSVVGASSEAFF. The variable domain in full, completed from reference TRBV13 and TRBJ1-1, reads AAGVIQSPRHLIKEKRETATLKCYPIPRHDTVYWYQQGPGQDPQFLISFYEKMQSDKGSIPDRFSAQQFSDYHSELNMSSLELGDSALYFCASSVVGASSEAFFGQGTRLTVV.

This clonotype occurred a few times. The chain carries TRBV10-2 and TRBJ2-2; no reliable D call. Germline V gene lookup returns CDR1 WSHSY and CDR2 SAAADI. Trimming removed 10 bases at V and 1 base at J, with 10 bases between. This CDR3 has 13 residues. CDR3 in amino acids: CATTDRNTGELFF. The CDR3 DNA sequence: TGCGCCACTACTGATAGGAACACCGGGGAGCTGTTTTTT.

Concerning this clonotype itself: The junction departs from germline at one end; a sequencing error may be responsible. The gene calls are TRBV28 and TRBJ1-2; 8 bases fit TRBD1. There are 14 residues in the CDR3. The germline V gene encodes CDR1 MDHEN and CDR2 SYDVKM. The CDR3 DNA sequence: TGTGCCAGCAGACCTCGACAGGGGATGAATGGCTGCACCTTC. It yields the protein CASRPRQGMNGCTF.

This clonotype was recorded many times. J is TRBJ2-1 and V is TRBV20-1; the D gene is possibly TRBD2 (6 bases). The CDR3 has 14 amino acids. Germline V gene sequence: CDR1 DFQATT, CDR2 SNEGSKA (reference sequence). Trimming stripped 7 bases from V and 7 bases from J, with 20 bases between. Written as DNA, the CDR3 is TGCAGTGTCCGAAGTGTAGGAGGGAGGAATGAGCAGTTCTTC. As protein: CSVRSVGGRNEQFF.

This clonotype came up many times. The V and J genes are TRBV6-5 and TRBJ2-7; TRBD2 aligns across 12 bases. Trimming at V came to 0 bases and at J to 0 bases, leaving 6 bases not matched to a gene. Per the germline V gene, CDR1 is MNHEY and CDR2 is SVGAGI. The CDR3 covers 18 residues. The CDR3 region has the DNA TGTGCCAGCAGTTACTCACTCCTGACTAGCGGGAGCTCCTACGAGCAGTACTTC. Translated, it gives CASSYSLLTSGSSYEQYF.

This clonotype was observed a single time. The chain employs TRBV3-1 and TRBJ2-3; D uncertain. Trimming shortened V by 0 bases and J by 4 bases, and 5 bases separated the two germline ends. This CDR3 spans 13 amino acids. CDR1 is LGHDT, CDR2 YNNKEL, per germline (reference sequence). The CDR3 loop reads CASSQEAPDTQYF. CDR3 nucleotide sequence: TGTGCCAGCAGCCAAGAAGCCCCAGATACGCAGTATTTT.

The sample holds a few counts of this clonotype. This rearrangement joins TRBV30 to TRBJ1-5; D perhaps matches TRBD1 (5 bases). V lost 0 bases, J lost 6 bases, and 9 bases lay in between. Germline V gives CDR1 GTSNPN, CDR2 SVGIG (reference sequence). The CDR3 is 13 residues long. The CDR3 DNA sequence: TGTGCCTGGAGTGTAGGGGATCTTCAGCCCCAGCATTTT. This gives the protein CAWSVGDLQPQHF. The full variable domain, its missing parts supplied by reference TRBV30 and TRBJ1-5, is SQTIHQWPATLVQPVGSPLSLECTVEGTSNPNLYWYRQAAGRGLQLLFYSVGIGQISSEVPQNLSASRPQDRQFILSSKKLLLSDSGFYLCAWSVGDLQPQHFGDGTRLSIL.

The CDR3 DNA is TGTGCCAGCAGCTTGCCGTTCAGCTCCTACAATGAGCAGTTCTTC. Translating gives CASSLPFSSYNEQFF. This rearrangement joins TRBV5-4 to TRBJ2-1; D is ambiguous. The CDR3 spans 15 residues. V was clipped by 1 base and J by 0 bases, with 8 bases between them. Germline CDR1 SGHNT, CDR2 YYREEE (reference sequence).

V is TRBV9 and J is TRBJ2-1; 10 nucleotides align to TRBD2. Germline V gene sequence: CDR1 SGDLS, CDR2 YYNGEE. This CDR3 has 18 residues. V was clipped by 3 bases and J by 5 bases; unmatched bases: 14. The CDR3 coding sequence is TGTGCCAGCAGCGCACACCCTGATGTCCTAGCGGGAGACAATGAGCAGTTCTTC. As protein: CASSAHPDVLAGDNEQFF. The full variable domain, in which reference TRBV9 and TRBJ2-1 provide the parts outside the CDR3, is DSGVTQTPKHLITATGQRVTLRCSPRSGDLSVYWYQQSLDQGLQFLIQYYNGEERAKGNILERFSAQQFPDLHSELNLSSLELGDSALYFCASSAHPDVLAGDNEQFFGPGTRLTVL.

This clonotype occurred many times. The chain's CDR3 is CSVQGDGNQPQHF. In DNA, the CDR3 is TGCAGCGTTCAGGGGGATGGCAATCAGCCCCAGCATTTT. The chain employs TRBV29-1 and TRBJ1-5; 7 bases map to TRBD1. V was pared by 5 bases and J by 2 bases, with 3 bases of the junction left unmatched. The CDR3 spans 13 residues. Per the germline V gene, CDR1 is SQVTM and CDR2 is ANQGSEA.